This T cell receptor beta chain was sequenced during a study of cytomegalovirus exposure and HLA in healthy donors. Study-level findings and limits: It was reportedly the case that the classifier diagnosed cytomegalovirus status with high specificity and sensitivity. It was 150 to 200 TCR beta chains that were listed as cytomegalovirus-associated. Rare TCR sequences dominated, though some public TCRs recurred in many donors.

CDR1 is DFQATT and CDR2 is SNEGSKA in the germline V gene (reference sequence). V lost 1 base to trimming and J lost 11 bases, with 9 bases between them. The CDR3 contains 11 residues. About this clone itself: What it recognizes is unknown.

TCRdb keeps only in-frame clones here, not all; method: immunoSEQ multiplex PCR. In the table there are roughly 48,000 clones, over 85% of which are singletons. Material for sequencing was PBMCs. The chain links TRBV20-1 to TRBJ1-5; weak D call: TRBD1 (5 bases). The sequence was collected from a woman between 18 and 29 years old in good health and CMV-seropositive. The CDR3 protein is CSARAADTQHF. DNA for the CDR3: TGCAGTGCTAGAGCTGCGGACACCCAGCATTTT.